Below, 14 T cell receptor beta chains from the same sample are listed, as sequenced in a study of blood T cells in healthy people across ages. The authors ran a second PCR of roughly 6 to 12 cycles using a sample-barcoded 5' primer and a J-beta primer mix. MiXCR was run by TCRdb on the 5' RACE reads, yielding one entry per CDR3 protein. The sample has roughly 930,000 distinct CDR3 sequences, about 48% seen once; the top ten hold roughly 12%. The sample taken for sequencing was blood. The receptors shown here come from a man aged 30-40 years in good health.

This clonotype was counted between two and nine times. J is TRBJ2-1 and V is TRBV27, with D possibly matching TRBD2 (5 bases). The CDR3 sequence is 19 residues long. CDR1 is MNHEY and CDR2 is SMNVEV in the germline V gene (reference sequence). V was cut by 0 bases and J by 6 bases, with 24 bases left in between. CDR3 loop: CASSLSPLTLQLGSNEQFF. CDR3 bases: TGTGCCAGCAGTTTATCCCCATTGACGCTACAACTAGGGTCCAATGAGCAGTTCTTC.

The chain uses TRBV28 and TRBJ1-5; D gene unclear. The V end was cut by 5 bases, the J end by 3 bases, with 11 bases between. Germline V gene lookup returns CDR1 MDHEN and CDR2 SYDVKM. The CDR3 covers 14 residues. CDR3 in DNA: TGTGCCAGCAGTATTCAGGCAACCAATCAGCCCCAGCATTTT. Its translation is CASSIQATNQPQHF.

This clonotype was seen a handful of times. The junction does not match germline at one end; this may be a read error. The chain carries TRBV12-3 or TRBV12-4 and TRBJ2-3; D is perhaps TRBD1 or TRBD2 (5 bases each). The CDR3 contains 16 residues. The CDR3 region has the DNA TGTGCCAGCAGTTCCTGGGGGACGAAGAGCACGGATACGCAGTATTTT. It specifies CASSSWGTKSTDTQYF.

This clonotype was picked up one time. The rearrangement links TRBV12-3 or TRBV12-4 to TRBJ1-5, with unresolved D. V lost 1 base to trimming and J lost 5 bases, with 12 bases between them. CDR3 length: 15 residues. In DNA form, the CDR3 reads TGTGCCAGCAGTTTAGGGGAGGGATTCGATCAGCCCCAGCATTTT. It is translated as CASSLGEGFDQPQHF.

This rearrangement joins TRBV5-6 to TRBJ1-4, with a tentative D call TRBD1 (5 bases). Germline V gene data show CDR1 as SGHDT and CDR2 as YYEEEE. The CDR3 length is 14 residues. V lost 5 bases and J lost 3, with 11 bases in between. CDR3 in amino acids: CASRTQGANEKLFF. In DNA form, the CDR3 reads TGTGCCAGCAGGACTCAAGGGGCTAATGAAAAACTGTTTTTT.

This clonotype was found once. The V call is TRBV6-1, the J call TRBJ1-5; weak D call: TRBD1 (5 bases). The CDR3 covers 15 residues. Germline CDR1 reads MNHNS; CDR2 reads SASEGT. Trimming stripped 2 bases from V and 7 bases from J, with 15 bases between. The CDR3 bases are TGTGCCAGCAGTGAACGGACACCCCGGCCCCAGCCCCAGCATTTT. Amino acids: CASSERTPRPQPQHF.

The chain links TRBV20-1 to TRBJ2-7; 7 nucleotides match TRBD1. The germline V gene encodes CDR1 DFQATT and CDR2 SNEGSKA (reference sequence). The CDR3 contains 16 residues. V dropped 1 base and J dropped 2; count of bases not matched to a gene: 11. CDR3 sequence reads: CSARGAGTDLAYEQYF. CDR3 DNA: TGCAGTGCTAGAGGCGCCGGGACAGATTTAGCCTACGAGCAGTACTTC.

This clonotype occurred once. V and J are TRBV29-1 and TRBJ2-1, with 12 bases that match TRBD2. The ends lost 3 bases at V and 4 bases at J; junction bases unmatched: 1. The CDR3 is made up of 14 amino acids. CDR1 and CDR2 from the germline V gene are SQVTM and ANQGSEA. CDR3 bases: TGCAGCGTTGATGGACTAGCGGGGTACAATGAGCAGTTCTTC. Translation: CSVDGLAGYNEQFF.

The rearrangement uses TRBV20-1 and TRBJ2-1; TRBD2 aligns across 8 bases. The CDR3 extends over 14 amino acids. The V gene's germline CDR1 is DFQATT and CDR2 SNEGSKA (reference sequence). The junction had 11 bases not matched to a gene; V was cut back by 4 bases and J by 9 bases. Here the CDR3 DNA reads TGCAGTGCTACTTATTCGGGGGGGCCCCGTGAGCAGTTCTTC. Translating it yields CSATYSGGPREQFF.

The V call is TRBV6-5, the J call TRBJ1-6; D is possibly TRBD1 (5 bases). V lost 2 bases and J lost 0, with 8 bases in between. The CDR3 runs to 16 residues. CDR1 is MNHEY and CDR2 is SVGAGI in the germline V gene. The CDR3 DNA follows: TGTGCCAGCAGTTACGGGGGTCTCTCCTATAATTCACCCCTCCACTTT. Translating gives CASSYGGLSYNSPLHF.

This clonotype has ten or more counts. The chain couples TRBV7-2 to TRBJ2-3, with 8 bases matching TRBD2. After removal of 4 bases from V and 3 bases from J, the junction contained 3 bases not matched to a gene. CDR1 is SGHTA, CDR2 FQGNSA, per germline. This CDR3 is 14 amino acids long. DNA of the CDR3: TGTGCCAGCAGCTCGGGGGGGGTAACAGATACGCAGTATTTT. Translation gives CASSSGGVTDTQYF. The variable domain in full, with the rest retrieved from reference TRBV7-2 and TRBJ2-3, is GAGVSQSPSNKVTEKGKDVELRCDPISGHTALYWYRQSLGQGLEFLIYFQGNSAPDKSGLPSDRFSAERTGGSVSTLTIQRTQQEDSAVYLCASSSGGVTDTQYFGPGTRLTVL.

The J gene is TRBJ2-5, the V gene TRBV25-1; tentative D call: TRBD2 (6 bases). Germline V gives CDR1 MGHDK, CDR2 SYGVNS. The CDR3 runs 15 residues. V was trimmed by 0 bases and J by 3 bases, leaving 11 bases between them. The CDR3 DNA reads TGTGCCAGCAGTGAATATCGGGGGATTAAAGAGACCCAGTACTTC. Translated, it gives CASSEYRGIKETQYF.

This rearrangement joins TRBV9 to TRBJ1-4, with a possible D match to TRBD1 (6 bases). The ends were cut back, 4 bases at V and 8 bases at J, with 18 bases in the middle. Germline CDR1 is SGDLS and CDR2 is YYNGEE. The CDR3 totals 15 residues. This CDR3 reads CASSLTGYGPEKLFF. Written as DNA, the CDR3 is TGTGCCAGCAGCCTAACAGGGTATGGCCCCGAAAAACTGTTTTTT.

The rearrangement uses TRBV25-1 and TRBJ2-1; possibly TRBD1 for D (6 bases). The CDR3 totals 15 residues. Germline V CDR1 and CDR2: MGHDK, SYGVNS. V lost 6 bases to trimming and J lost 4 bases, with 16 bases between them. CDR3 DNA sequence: TGTGCCAGCAGACCCCCACAGGGTTGGTACAATGAGCAGTTCTTC. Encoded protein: CASRPPQGWYNEQFF.